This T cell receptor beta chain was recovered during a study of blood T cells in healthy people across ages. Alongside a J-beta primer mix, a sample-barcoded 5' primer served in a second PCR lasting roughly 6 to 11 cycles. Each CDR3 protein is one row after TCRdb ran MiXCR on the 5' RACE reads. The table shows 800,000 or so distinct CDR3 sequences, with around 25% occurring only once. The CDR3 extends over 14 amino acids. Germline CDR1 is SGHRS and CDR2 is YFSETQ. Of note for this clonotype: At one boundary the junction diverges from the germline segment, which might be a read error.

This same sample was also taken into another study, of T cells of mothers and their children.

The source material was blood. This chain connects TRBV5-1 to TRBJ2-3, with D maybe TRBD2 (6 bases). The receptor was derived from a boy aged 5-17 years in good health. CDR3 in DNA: TGCGCCAGCAACTTGGGGGGTAGCACAGATACGCAGTATTTT. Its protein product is CASNLGGSTDTQYF.